This TCR beta chain was recovered during a study of T cell changes during pregnancy in multiple sclerosis (dated by TCRdb to between 2018 and 2021). Turning to the overall study: The study examined how the T cell repertoire changed over the course of pregnancy in women with multiple sclerosis.

This clone appeared a single time. Its antigen has not been determined. Within one base of it there is no much larger clone, and no base qualities were kept. The library was generated by the immunoSEQ multiplex PCR assay. Held by TCRdb, this immuneACCESS table contains in-frame sequences only and omits some clones. Under half of the omission traces to an unresolved V gene where checked; the cause of the rest is unknown. The sample table records roughly 110,000 clones; approximately 90% of these occur just once. The ten largest account for approximately 1.6% of the sample. The material was peripheral blood, obtained after pregnancy. This TCR came from a female donor with multiple sclerosis, enrolled in a pregnancy study.

The DNA sequence follows: TGTGCCAGCAGCTTGAGGGGGACAGCAAATGAAAAACTGTTTTTT. The resulting protein is CASSLRGTANEKLFF. The sequence is built from TRBV11-2 and TRBJ1-4; 7 bases in the middle match TRBD1. The CDR3 has 15 amino acids, counting the end cysteine and phenylalanine. Left in the record is the CDR3 DNA by itself, 45 bases read in frame from the first base. Taken from the germline V gene, the CDR1 and CDR2 loops are SGHAT and FQNNGV. After removal of 3 bases from V and 5 bases from J, the junction retains 6 bases not matched to a gene.